These 9 T cell receptor beta chains share one sample of origin, sequenced in a study of T cells in Graves' hyperthyroidism and ophthalmopathy. There were TCR beta CDR3 regions amplified from RNA transcripts. When the TCR CDR3 underwent first-round RT-PCR, the HTBI primer set was used. TCRdb used MiXCR to reprocess the multiplex PCR reads, holding one entry per CDR3 protein. The sample carries a few hundred thousand distinct CDR3 sequences, around a sixth recorded once. Sequencing was carried out using blood. The receptors here all came from a woman in her 30s with Graves' hyperthyroidism.

This clonotype has ten or more counts. For the CDR3, the DNA is TGTGCCAGCAGCTTCCGACTAATACGAGATACGCAGTATTTT. Its translation is CASSFRLIRDTQYF. This sequence joins TRBV5-6 and TRBJ2-3; D might be TRBD2 (5 bases). Trimming removed 2 bases at V and 5 bases at J, with 12 bases between. The CDR3 runs 14 residues. Germline CDR1 is SGHDT and CDR2 is YYEEEE.

This clonotype was seen once. The rearrangement uses TRBV7-6 and TRBJ1-1; D not certain. Trimming left V 2 bases short and J 6 bases short, with 13 bases between. The CDR3 contains 14 residues. Germline assignment: CDR1 SGHVS and CDR2 FNYEAQ. CDR3 amino acids: CASSLTSTDSEAFF. Here the CDR3 DNA reads TGTGCCAGCAGCTTAACCTCGACGGACTCTGAAGCTTTCTTT.

This clonotype was observed many times. The chain uses TRBV7-9 and TRBJ2-6, with D perhaps being TRBD1 or TRBD2 (6 bases each). Trimming removed 5 bases from V and 3 bases from J, with 14 bases in between. The CDR3 consists of 16 residues. Germline loops: CDR1 SEHNR, CDR2 FQNEAQ (reference sequence). The CDR3 sequence: CASSLQGLGGANVLTF. The CDR3 coding sequence is TGTGCCAGCAGCCTACAGGGACTTGGTGGGGCCAACGTCCTGACTTTC.

The chain joins TRBV19 to TRBJ2-6, with a weak D call TRBD1 (6 bases). The V gene's germline CDR1 is LNHDA and CDR2 SQIVND (reference sequence). The germline V and J ends were trimmed by 6 bases and 0 bases, with 15 bases remaining between them. CDR3 length equals 17 residues. CDR3 residues: CASRTDRAVSGANVLTF. As DNA, the CDR3 is TGTGCCAGTAGGACGGACAGAGCGGTCTCTGGGGCCAACGTCCTGACTTTC.

V gene TRBV30 combines with J gene TRBJ2-7; 12 bases align to TRBD2. The CDR3 runs to 15 residues. Germline CDR1 reads GTSNPN; CDR2 reads SVGIG (reference sequence). The V segment lost 5 bases and the J segment 4 bases; nucleotides outside the gene matches: 9. CDR3 loop: CAWARGLAGGYEQYF. The CDR3 DNA sequence: TGTGCCTGGGCAAGAGGGCTAGCGGGAGGGTACGAGCAGTACTTC.

This clonotype has more than one count but fewer than ten. This sequence joins TRBV15 and TRBJ1-1, with 7 bases identical to TRBD1. The CDR3 length is 14 residues. The V segment lost 1 base and the J segment 5 bases; nucleotides outside the gene matches: 4. Germline V gives CDR1 LNHNV, CDR2 YYDKDF (reference sequence). This CDR3 reads CATSRGRGGTEAFF. CDR3 bases: TGTGCCACCAGCAGAGGCAGGGGGGGGACTGAAGCTTTCTTT. Full variable domain (missing parts from reference TRBV15 and TRBJ1-1): DAMVIQNPRYQVTQFGKPVTLSCSQTLNHNVMYWYQQKSSQAPKLLFHYYDKDFNNEADTPDNFQSRRPNTSFCFLDIRSPGLGDTAMYLCATSRGRGGTEAFFGQGTRLTVV.

This clonotype was found a few times. CDR3 sequence reads: CASSGDGTPSGNTIYF. The DNA of the CDR3 is TGTGCCAGCAGCGGTGACGGGACTCCCTCTGGAAACACCATATATTTT. The rearrangement uses TRBV2 and TRBJ1-3, with TRBD1 as a possible D gene (5 bases). This CDR3 has 16 residues. Germline-derived CDR1 and CDR2 are SNHLY and FYNNEI. Deletions cut 6 bases from V and 0 bases from J, with 15 bases between.

The chain couples TRBV6-1 to TRBJ1-2, with 7 nucleotides matching TRBD1. Unmatched junction bases numbered 11, after V lost 7 bases and J lost 6 bases. The CDR3 totals 14 residues. The germline V gene has CDR1 MNHNS and CDR2 SASEGT. DNA for the CDR3: TGTGCCAGCACCTTTCCGGGACAGTTGGATGGCTACACCTTC. Its translation is CASTFPGQLDGYTF.

Many counts were recorded for this clonotype. The chain combines TRBV11-2 with TRBJ2-7; D uncertain. Between the trimmed V and J ends, which lost 4 bases and 0 bases, there was a span of 10 bases. Germline CDR1 reads SGHAT; CDR2 reads FQNNGV. This CDR3 has 14 residues. CDR3 sequence (DNA): TGTGCCAGCAGCTCCCTCAGTACCTCCTACGAGCAGTACTTC. It translates to CASSSLSTSYEQYF.